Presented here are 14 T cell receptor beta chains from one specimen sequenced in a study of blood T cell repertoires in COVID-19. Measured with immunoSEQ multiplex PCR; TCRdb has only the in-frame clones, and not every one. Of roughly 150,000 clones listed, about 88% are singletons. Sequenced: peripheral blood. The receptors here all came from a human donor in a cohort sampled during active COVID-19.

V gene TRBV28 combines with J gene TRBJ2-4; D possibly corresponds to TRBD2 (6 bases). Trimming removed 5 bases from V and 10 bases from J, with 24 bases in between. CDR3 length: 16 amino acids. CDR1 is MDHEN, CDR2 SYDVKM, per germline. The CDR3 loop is CASSPGVGPGLRIQYF. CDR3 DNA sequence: TGTGCCAGCAGTCCGGGAGTGGGACCCGGTTTGCGTATTCAGTACTTC. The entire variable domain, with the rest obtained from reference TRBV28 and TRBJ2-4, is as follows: DVKVTQSSRYLVKRTGEKVFLECVQDMDHENMFWYRQDPGLGLRLIYFSYDVKMKEKGDIPEGYSVSREKKERFSLILESASTNQTSMYLCASSPGVGPGLRIQYFGAGTRLSVL.

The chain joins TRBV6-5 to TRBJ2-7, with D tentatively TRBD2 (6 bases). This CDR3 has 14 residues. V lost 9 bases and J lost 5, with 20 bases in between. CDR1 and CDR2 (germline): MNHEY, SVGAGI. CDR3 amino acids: CASVDGTSLNEQYF. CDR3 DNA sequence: TGTGCCAGTGTTGACGGGACTTCTCTGAACGAGCAGTACTTC.

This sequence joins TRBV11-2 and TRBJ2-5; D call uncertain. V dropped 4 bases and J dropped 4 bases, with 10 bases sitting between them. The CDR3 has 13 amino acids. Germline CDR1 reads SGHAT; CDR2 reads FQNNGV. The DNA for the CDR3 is TGTGCCAGCAGCTCCCACTCGCGAGAGACCCAGTACTTC. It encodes CASSSHSRETQYF. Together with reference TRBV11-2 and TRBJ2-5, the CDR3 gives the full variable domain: EAGVAQSPRYKIIEKRQSVAFWCNPISGHATLYWYQQILGQGPKLLIQFQNNGVVDDSQLPKDRFSAERLKGVDSTLKIQPAKLEDSAVYLCASSSHSRETQYFGPGTRLLVL.

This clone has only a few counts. The CDR3 sequence: CAISESGTGSYEQYF. The CDR3 region has the DNA TGTGCCATCAGTGAGTCGGGGACAGGGAGCTACGAGCAGTACTTC. The chain employs TRBV10-3 and TRBJ2-7, with 9 bases fitting TRBD1. CDR3 length: 15 amino acids. V gave up 0 bases and J gave up 3 bases; unmatched junction bases: 3. The germline gives CDR1 ENHRY, CDR2 SYGVKD.

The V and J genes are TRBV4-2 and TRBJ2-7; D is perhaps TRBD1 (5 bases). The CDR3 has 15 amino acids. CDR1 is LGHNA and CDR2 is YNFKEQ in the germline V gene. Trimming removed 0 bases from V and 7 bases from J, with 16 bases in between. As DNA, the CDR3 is TGTGCCAGCAGCCAAGATTTCGCAGGGTTTGAGGAGCAGTACTTC. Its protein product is CASSQDFAGFEEQYF.

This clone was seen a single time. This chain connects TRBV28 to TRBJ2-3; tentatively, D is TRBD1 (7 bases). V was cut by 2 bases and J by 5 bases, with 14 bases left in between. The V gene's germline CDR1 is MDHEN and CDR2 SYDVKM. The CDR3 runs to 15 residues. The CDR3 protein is CASSLGGGVGDTQYF. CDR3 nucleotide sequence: TGTGCCAGCAGTTTAGGAGGGGGCGTGGGAGATACGCAGTATTTT. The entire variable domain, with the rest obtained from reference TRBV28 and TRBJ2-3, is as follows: DVKVTQSSRYLVKRTGEKVFLECVQDMDHENMFWYRQDPGLGLRLIYFSYDVKMKEKGDIPEGYSVSREKKERFSLILESASTNQTSMYLCASSLGGGVGDTQYFGPGTRLTVL.

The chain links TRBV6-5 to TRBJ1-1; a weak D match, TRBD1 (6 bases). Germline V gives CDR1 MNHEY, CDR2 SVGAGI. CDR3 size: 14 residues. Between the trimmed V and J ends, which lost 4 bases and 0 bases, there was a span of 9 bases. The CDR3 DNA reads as TGTGCCAGCAGTTCCGGACAGATGAACACTGAAGCTTTCTTT. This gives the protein CASSSGQMNTEAFF.

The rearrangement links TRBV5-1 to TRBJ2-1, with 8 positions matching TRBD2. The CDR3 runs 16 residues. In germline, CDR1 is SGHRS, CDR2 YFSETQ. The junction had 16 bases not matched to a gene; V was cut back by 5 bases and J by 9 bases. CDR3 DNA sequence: TGCGCCAGCAGTATTTCGAGGCGGGAGGAAAGGGTTGAGCAGTTCTTC. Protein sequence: CASSISRREERVEQFF. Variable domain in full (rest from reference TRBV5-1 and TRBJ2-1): KAGVTQTPRYLIKTRGQQVTLSCSPISGHRSVSWYQQTPGQGLQFLFEYFSETQRNKGNFPGRFSGRQFSNSRSEMNVSTLELGDSALYLCASSISRREERVEQFFGPGTRLTVL.

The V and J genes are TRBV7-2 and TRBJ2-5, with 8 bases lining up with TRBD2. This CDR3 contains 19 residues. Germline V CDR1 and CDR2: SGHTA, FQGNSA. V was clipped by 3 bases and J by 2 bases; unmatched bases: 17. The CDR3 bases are TGTGCCAGCAGCTTGGTCGGTCAGGGTATAGCGGGGAAACAAGAGACCCAGTACTTC. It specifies CASSLVGQGIAGKQETQYF.

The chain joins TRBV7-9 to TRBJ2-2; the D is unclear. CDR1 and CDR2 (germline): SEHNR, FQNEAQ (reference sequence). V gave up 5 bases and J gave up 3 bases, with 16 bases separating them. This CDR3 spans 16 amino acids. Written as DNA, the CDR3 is TGTGCCAGCAGCCCGCGTGGATCCCAGGACACCGGGGAGCTGTTTTTT. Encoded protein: CASSPRGSQDTGELFF. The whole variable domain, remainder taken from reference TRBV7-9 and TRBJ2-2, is DTGVSQNPRHKITKRGQNVTFRCDPISEHNRLYWYRQTLGQGPEFLTYFQNEAQLEKSRLLSDRFSAERPKGSFSTLEIQRTEQGDSAMYLCASSPRGSQDTGELFFGEGSRLTVL.

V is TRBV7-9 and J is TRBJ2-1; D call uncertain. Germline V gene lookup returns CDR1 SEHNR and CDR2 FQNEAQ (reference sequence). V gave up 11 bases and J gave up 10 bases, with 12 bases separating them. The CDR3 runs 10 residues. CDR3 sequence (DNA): TGTGCCGGAGAACGACTGGAGCAGTTCTTC. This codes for CAGERLEQFF.

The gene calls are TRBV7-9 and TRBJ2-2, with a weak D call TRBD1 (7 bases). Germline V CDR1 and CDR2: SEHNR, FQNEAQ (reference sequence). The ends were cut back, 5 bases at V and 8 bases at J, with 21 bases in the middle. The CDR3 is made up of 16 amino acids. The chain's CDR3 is CASSQGGVRGSGELFF. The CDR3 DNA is TGTGCCAGCAGCCAGGGGGGAGTACGGGGCTCTGGGGAGCTGTTTTTT.

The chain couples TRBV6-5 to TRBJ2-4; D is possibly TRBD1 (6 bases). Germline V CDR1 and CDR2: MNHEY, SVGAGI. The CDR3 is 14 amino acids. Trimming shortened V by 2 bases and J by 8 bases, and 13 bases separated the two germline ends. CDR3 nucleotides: TGTGCCAGCAGTTACCGAGACAGGCGAGACATTCAGTACTTC. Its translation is CASSYRDRRDIQYF.

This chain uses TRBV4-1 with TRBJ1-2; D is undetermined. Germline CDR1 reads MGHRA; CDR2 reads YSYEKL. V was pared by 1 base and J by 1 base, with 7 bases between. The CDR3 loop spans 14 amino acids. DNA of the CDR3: TGCGCCAGCAGCCAAGCGGGGAGTAACTATGGCTACACCTTC. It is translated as CASSQAGSNYGYTF.